Below are 32 T cell receptor beta chains sequenced from a single sample in a study of cytomegalovirus exposure and HLA in healthy donors. The PCR employed 60 Vbeta primers together with 13 Jbeta primers. This table comes from immunoSEQ multiplex PCR, and its TCRdb copy is limited to in-frame clones, with some not included. The sample holds fewer than 110,000 clones; 60% to 75% are singletons and the top ten take more than 9%. The specimen sequenced was PBMCs. The receptors were sampled from a man aged 50 to 60 in good health and CMV-seronegative.

This chain uses TRBV10-2 with TRBJ2-7; D is uncertain. This CDR3 region has 13 residues. CDR1 and CDR2 from the germline V gene are WSHSY and SAAADI. V lost 3 bases and J lost 2, with 8 bases in between. The CDR3: CASSEQPAYEQYF. The DNA of the CDR3 is TGCGCCAGCAGTGAACAGCCCGCCTACGAGCAGTACTTC.

The J gene is TRBJ2-5, the V gene TRBV23-1, with a possible D match to TRBD2 (5 bases). TRBV23-1 belongs to the ORF category, with a function that is uncertain. The V end was cut by 7 bases, the J end by 3 bases, with 21 bases between. This CDR3 region has 16 residues. CDR3: CASNYGPSGGKETQYF. As DNA, the CDR3 is TGCGCCAGCAATTACGGGCCGAGCGGAGGAAAAGAGACCCAGTACTTC.

The rearrangement links TRBV7-8 to TRBJ2-7; the D gene is possibly TRBD1 (6 bases). Germline V gene sequence: CDR1 SGHVS, CDR2 FQNEAQ. The CDR3 extends over 14 amino acids. V was trimmed by 6 bases and J by 6 bases, leaving 18 bases between them. In DNA form, the CDR3 reads TGTGCCAGCAGACCCGTCGGCCAGGGGAGCGAGCAGTACTTC. This translates into CASRPVGQGSEQYF.

CDR3 in amino acids: CASSPAAGGPRVDTQYF. CDR3 nucleotides: TGTGCCAGCTCACCAGCAGCGGGGGGGCCTCGAGTAGATACGCAGTATTTT. This chain connects TRBV18 to TRBJ2-3, with 10 nucleotides matching TRBD2. This CDR3 has 17 residues. V gave up 2 bases and J gave up 5 bases; unmatched junction bases: 10. Germline lookup yields CDR1 KGHSH and CDR2 LQKENI.

A few counts support this clone. The gene calls are TRBV7-2 and TRBJ1-2, with 9 nucleotides matching TRBD1. V was clipped by 5 bases and J by 6 bases; unmatched bases: 4. Germline CDR1 is SGHTA and CDR2 is FQGNSA. The CDR3 consists of 13 residues. This chain's CDR3 is CASSKQGAHGYTF. The CDR3 DNA sequence: TGTGCCAGCAGCAAACAGGGGGCTCATGGCTACACCTTC.

V usage is TRBV6-1 and J usage is TRBJ2-1; TRBD1 might be the D (6 bases). Germline CDR1 is MNHNS and CDR2 is SASEGT. The CDR3 covers 14 residues. Trimming took 7 bases from V and 14 from J, leaving 24 bases between them. CDR3 DNA sequence: TGTGCCAGCACCAACGCCCGGCCCGGAGCAGGGGAGTTCTTC. It translates to CASTNARPGAGEFF.

The gene calls are TRBV5-4 and TRBJ1-3; TRBD1 matches at 7 bases. Germline-derived CDR1 and CDR2 are SGHNT and YYREEE (reference sequence). This CDR3 region has 16 residues. V was pared by 2 bases and J by 4 bases, with 9 bases of the junction left unmatched. This CDR3 reads CASSFSGAGGGNTIYF. Written as DNA, the CDR3 is TGTGCCAGCAGCTTTAGCGGTGCAGGGGGAGGAAACACCATATATTTT. Combining the CDR3 with reference TRBV5-4 and TRBJ1-3 gives the whole variable domain ETGVTQSPTHLIKTRGQQVTLRCSSQSGHNTVSWYQQALGQGPQFIFQYYREEENGRGNFPPRFSGLQFPNYSSELNVNALELDDSALYLCASSFSGAGGGNTIYFGEGSWLTVV.

The chain employs TRBV19 and TRBJ2-5; 9 bases match TRBD2. CDR1 and CDR2 from the germline V gene are LNHDA and SQIVND (reference sequence). With 7 bases clipped from V and 3 bases from J, the junction kept 9 bases outside the gene matches. This CDR3 has 15 amino acids. The CDR3 here is CASNQDSGGEETQYF. For the CDR3, the DNA is TGTGCCAGTAACCAGGATAGCGGGGGTGAAGAGACCCAGTACTTC.

The chain employs TRBV6-6 and TRBJ1-3; D remains unclear. Trimming stripped 6 bases from V and 0 bases from J, with 6 bases between. The CDR3 covers 13 residues. Per germline, CDR1 MNHNY and CDR2 SVGAGI (reference sequence). The DNA for the CDR3 is TGTGCCAGCAGGGGGAGCTCTGGAAACACCATATATTTT. Amino acid sequence: CASRGSSGNTIYF.

This clone was seen a single time. The gene calls are TRBV5-1 and TRBJ1-1, with a tentative D call TRBD1 (6 bases). Germline CDR1 SGHRS, CDR2 YFSETQ. The CDR3 sequence is 15 residues long. V lost 0 bases, J lost 1 base, and 10 bases lay in between. DNA of the CDR3: TGCGCCAGCAGCTTGGTTGGGGGACAGAACACTGAAGCTTTCTTT. Translation gives CASSLVGGQNTEAFF.

The chain couples TRBV28 to TRBJ1-4, with TRBD1 matching 7 bases. This CDR3 region has 15 residues. Germline lookup yields CDR1 MDHEN and CDR2 SYDVKM. Germline trimming cut 1 base from V and 8 bases from J; bases unmatched to any gene: 7. As DNA, the CDR3 is TGTGCCAGCAGTTTATATACAGGGGAGACCGAAAAACTGTTTTTT. Encoded protein: CASSLYTGETEKLFF. Using reference TRBV28 and TRBJ1-4 for the parts outside the CDR3, the full variable domain is DVKVTQSSRYLVKRTGEKVFLECVQDMDHENMFWYRQDPGLGLRLIYFSYDVKMKEKGDIPEGYSVSREKKERFSLILESASTNQTSMYLCASSLYTGETEKLFFGSGTQLSVL.

The chain couples TRBV6-1 to TRBJ1-1, with unresolved D. CDR3 length equals 14 residues. V lost 5 bases, J lost 4 bases, and 14 bases lay in between. Germline-derived CDR1 and CDR2 are MNHNS and SASEGT. CDR3 coding DNA: TGTGCCAGCAGTCAAATCATGGGCTTCACTGAAGCTTTCTTT. It codes for CASSQIMGFTEAFF.

The chain combines TRBV16 with TRBJ1-1; 7 nucleotides line up with TRBD1. This CDR3 has 15 residues. The germline V gene encodes CDR1 KGHSY and CDR2 FQNENV. With V trimmed by 2 bases and J by 1 base, 4 bases remained unmatched. CDR3 loop: CASSQQGQPNTEAFF. The CDR3 DNA reads TGTGCCAGCAGCCAACAGGGACAGCCGAACACTGAAGCTTTCTTT.

This chain uses TRBV19 with TRBJ2-1; maybe TRBD2 (6 bases). The CDR3 has 13 residues. Germline CDR1 reads LNHDA; CDR2 reads SQIVND (reference sequence). Trimming took 6 bases from V and 9 from J, leaving 15 bases between them. CDR3 loop: CASSLQRDSEQFF. The CDR3 nucleotides read TGTGCCAGTAGCCTTCAAAGGGACTCTGAGCAGTTCTTC.

This clone was observed a single time. The CDR3 reads CATSKGGEETQYF. CDR3 nucleotides: TGTGCCACCAGCAAAGGGGGCGAAGAGACCCAGTACTTC. This chain joins TRBV15 and TRBJ2-5; 7 nucleotides align to TRBD1. In germline, CDR1 is LNHNV, CDR2 YYDKDF (reference sequence). The V segment lost 4 bases and the J segment 3 bases; nucleotides outside the gene matches: 2. The CDR3 is 13 residues long.

The rearrangement joins TRBV4-1 to TRBJ2-2; TRBD1 agrees at 8 bases. V trimming: 3 bases; J trimming: 4 bases; junction bases outside the gene matches: 4. CDR3 length: 15 residues. The germline gives CDR1 MGHRA, CDR2 YSYEKL. For the CDR3, the DNA is TGCGCCAGCAGCCAGGGGACAGGCGTCACCGGGGAGCTGTTTTTT. It specifies CASSQGTGVTGELFF.

This clone has just a few counts. The V gene is TRBV6-1, the J gene TRBJ2-5, with D possibly matching TRBD2 (5 bases). The V gene's germline CDR1 is MNHNS and CDR2 SASEGT. The CDR3 has 11 residues. V dropped 11 bases and J dropped 5 bases, with 12 bases sitting between them. This chain's CDR3 is CAVGSGETQYF. The CDR3 coding sequence is TGTGCCGTGGGCTCGGGGGAGACCCAGTACTTC.

The V and J genes are TRBV28 and TRBJ1-6; weak D call: TRBD1 (5 bases). The CDR3 extends over 17 amino acids. V gave up 4 bases and J gave up 0 bases, with 13 bases separating them. CDR1 is MDHEN and CDR2 is SYDVKM in the germline V gene. CDR3 bases: TGTGCCAGCAGTTCGGACCTGGGGGGCTCCTATAATTCACCCCTCCACTTT. This translates into CASSSDLGGSYNSPLHF.

In this sample, this clone turned up a few times. V gene TRBV4-2 combines with J gene TRBJ2-7; 8 bases are shared with TRBD2. Trimming took 4 bases from V and 2 from J; bases not matched to a gene: 10. Germline loops: CDR1 LGHNA, CDR2 YNFKEQ. The CDR3 loop spans 16 amino acids. Here the CDR3 DNA reads TGTGCCAGCAGCCCCCTCTCGACTAGCGTGACCTACGAGCAGTACTTC. As protein: CASSPLSTSVTYEQYF.

This clone was counted once. The chain recombines TRBV4-1 with TRBJ1-3; D uncertain. Per the germline V gene, CDR1 is MGHRA and CDR2 is YSYEKL. This CDR3 is 16 amino acids long. V lost 1 base and J 0 bases, leaving 10 bases between the germline ends. The DNA for the CDR3 is TGCGCCAGCAGCCAAGGAGGGTCTCCCTCTGGAAACACCATATATTTT. Translated, it gives CASSQGGSPSGNTIYF.

This chain connects TRBV27 to TRBJ2-2, with 9 bases aligning to TRBD2. Germline V gene sequence: CDR1 MNHEY, CDR2 SMNVEV (reference sequence). After removal of 10 bases from V and 1 base from J, the junction contained 10 bases not matched to a gene. This CDR3 region has 16 residues. CDR3 residues: CATLGAGGVNTGELFF. The CDR3 coding sequence is TGTGCCACCCTGGGAGCGGGGGGCGTGAACACCGGGGAGCTGTTTTTT.

The chain uses TRBV28 and TRBJ2-7, with a possible D match to TRBD1 (6 bases). The ends were cut back, 3 bases at V and 4 bases at J, with 16 bases in the middle. The germline gives CDR1 MDHEN, CDR2 SYDVKM. CDR3 length: 15 residues. The CDR3 DNA follows: TGTGCCAGCAGTTTGGGCGGGCAGGGACATTACGAGCAGTACTTC. This codes for CASSLGGQGHYEQYF.

The chain has TRBV6-1 and TRBJ1-4; D uncertain. CDR1 and CDR2 (germline): MNHNS, SASEGT. The CDR3 consists of 14 residues. V lost 6 bases and J lost 8, with 16 bases in between. The CDR3 reads CASREGSKIEKLFF. As DNA, the CDR3 is TGTGCCAGCAGGGAGGGCAGCAAAATAGAAAAACTGTTTTTT.

This chain joins TRBV10-3 and TRBJ2-7, with TRBD1 matching over 9 bases. The germline V gene encodes CDR1 ENHRY and CDR2 SYGVKD. There are 14 residues in the CDR3. The ends lost 6 bases at V and 4 bases at J; junction bases unmatched: 7. This CDR3 is CAISPTGGGYEQYF. The CDR3 bases are TGTGCCATCAGCCCGACAGGGGGAGGATACGAGCAGTACTTC.

The sample holds a few counts of this clone. V usage is TRBV29-1 and J usage is TRBJ1-4, with D hard to call. The CDR3 runs to 12 residues. The germline V gene has CDR1 SQVTM and CDR2 ANQGSEA. The V end was cut by 4 bases, the J end by 5 bases, with 8 bases between. The CDR3 is CSVVAFNEKLFF. Written as DNA, the CDR3 is TGCAGCGTTGTAGCGTTCAATGAAAAACTGTTTTTT.

The chain carries TRBV15 and TRBJ1-5, with D uncertain. V shed 3 bases and J shed 4 bases, with 13 bases lying between them. The CDR3 length is 15 residues. CDR1 and CDR2 (germline): LNHNV, YYDKDF (reference sequence). CDR3 loop: CATSSQPGENQPQHF. Written as DNA, the CDR3 is TGTGCCACCAGCAGTCAACCCGGTGAGAATCAGCCCCAGCATTTT.

The chain joins TRBV7-8 to TRBJ2-7; 8 bases align to TRBD1. Germline values: CDR1 SGHVS, CDR2 FQNEAQ. The CDR3 covers 14 residues. The V segment lost 5 bases and the J segment 3 bases; nucleotides outside the gene matches: 6. CDR3 coding DNA: TGTGCCAGCAGCGGACAGGGAGTTATCTACGAGCAGTACTTC. Translating it yields CASSGQGVIYEQYF.

V gene TRBV2 combines with J gene TRBJ1-2; D is perhaps TRBD1 (6 bases). From germline, CDR1 is SNHLY and CDR2 FYNNEI. This CDR3 region has 13 residues. V lost 5 bases and J lost 4, with 11 bases in between. The CDR3 spells CASSNRAGYGYTF. CDR3 nucleotide sequence: TGTGCCAGCAGTAACAGGGCGGGCTATGGCTACACCTTC.

This chain connects TRBV2 to TRBJ2-7, with D possibly matching TRBD1 (5 bases). The CDR3 has 15 residues. The V gene lost 1 base and the J gene lost 0 bases, with 10 bases spanning the gap. Looked up from germline, CDR1 is SNHLY and CDR2 is FYNNEI. The CDR3 spells CASSEGWGPSYEQYF. The CDR3 region has the DNA TGTGCCAGCAGTGAAGGGTGGGGCCCCTCCTACGAGCAGTACTTC. Supplemented by reference TRBV2 and TRBJ2-7, the full variable domain reads EPEVTQTPSHQVTQMGQEVILRCVPISNHLYFYWYRQILGQKVEFLVSFYNNEISEKSEIFDDQFSVERPDGSNFTLKIRSTKLEDSAMYFCASSEGWGPSYEQYFGPGTRLTVT.

This clone is a singleton in its sample. The chain has TRBV5-1 and TRBJ2-7; D gene ambiguous. This CDR3 comprises 14 residues. The V gene lost 3 bases and the J gene lost 4 bases, with 14 bases spanning the gap. Germline CDR1 reads SGHRS; CDR2 reads YFSETQ. The CDR3 reads CASSYPYKSYEQYF. CDR3 nucleotide sequence: TGCGCCAGCAGCTACCCCTATAAGTCATACGAGCAGTACTTC.

The CDR3 spells CASSVSVAGEGHEQYF. The CDR3, as DNA: TGTGCCAGCAGTGTATCAGTAGCGGGAGAGGGGCACGAGCAGTACTTC. The genes are TRBV28 and TRBJ2-7; 9 bases line up with TRBD2. Unmatched junction bases numbered 13, after V lost 5 bases and J lost 5 bases. The CDR3 extends over 16 amino acids. CDR1 and CDR2 from the germline V gene are MDHEN and SYDVKM.

This clone appeared once. This chain joins TRBV27 and TRBJ2-1, with D perhaps matching TRBD2 (5 bases). Trimming removed 8 bases at V and 9 bases at J, with 14 bases between. The CDR3 consists of 12 residues. Germline V gene lookup returns CDR1 MNHEY and CDR2 SMNVEV (reference sequence). CDR3 sequence (DNA): TGTGCCAGCGCCCAACCCGAGGGTGAGCAGTTCTTC. Amino acid sequence: CASAQPEGEQFF.